Listed here is a single T cell receptor beta chain. This clone has a single count. Its antigen target is currently unknown. One base away there is no much larger clone; base qualities are not given. From a lookup of the germline V gene, CDR1 and CDR2 are SQVTM and ANQGSEA. A distance of 20 bases separates the germline ends of V and J, which lose 7 bases and 4 bases respectively. The CDR3 has 14 amino acids, counting the end cysteine and phenylalanine. The sequence is cut down to CDR3 DNA, 42 bases in frame from base 1. The immunoSEQ Assay, which relies on bias-controlled multiplex PCR amplification of genomic DNA, was used to profile TCRbeta CDR3 regions. The paper's processing steps were these. The absolute abundance of each unique TCRbeta CDR3 region was quantified after sequences were collapsed and filtered. Differential abundance was tested with a binomial (Fisher-equivalent) model and with a beta-binomial model adding time-dependent variance fitted from healthy donors. Clones with fewer than 5 combined templates were removed, and differential abundance was called for clones with a Benjamini-Hochberg FDR below 0.01. Beta-binomial variance was modeled as a function of total template count across the two samples using the form v = (b*log(k)+a)^2. TCRdb took over this immuneACCESS table, retaining in-frame rearrangements with V and J assigned. Such tables are incomplete; in checked studies, under half of the missing clones stem from an unresolved V gene, and the remainder is unexplained. V, J and clone size were drawn from that table, and D and trimming were deduced from the DNA. This sample lists 50,000 to 65,000 clones; approximately 90% were detected once. The ten biggest clones cover around 3.3% of the sample.

This sample was included in a study of identifying expanded T cells in peripheral blood (dated by TCRdb to between 2018 and 2021). At the level of the whole study: Four technical replicates, made by sequencing separate aliquots from the same pool of genomic DNA, were compared pairwise. Results and caveats for the whole study, not just this receptor: The authors expected biological variance in healthy repertoires might increase further over much longer intervals such as months to years. Across all healthy donors, variance in clone template counts between approximately two-week samples was found to increase significantly with total template count. Across all healthy-donor time intervals, the beta-binomial model significantly cut both the number of clones called differentially abundant and the false-positive rate. Approximately 1.2 differentially abundant clones were flagged by the binomial model between technical replicates, whereas about 15 and 19 were flagged over around two weeks and four weeks, respectively.

During the collection period, no infections or other immune events were recorded for the healthy donors. Blood repertoires from healthy donors were used as a training cohort for calibrating time-dependent variance in a beta-binomial model of differential abundance of T-cell clones. The training cohort comprised about ten healthy donors, 3 female and 7 male. The donors were between about 25 and 65 years old, with an average age of about 45 years. Whole blood was collected from each healthy donor at three time points spaced two weeks apart and obtained from a commercial supplier. For immunosequencing, genomic DNA was extracted from unsorted whole blood.

The chain employs TRBV29-1 and TRBJ2-7; the D segment cannot be called with confidence. The sample comprised blood. The sequence derives from a person aged 18 to 70 in good health. The CDR3 sequence is CSAAVAGLRYEQYF. The DNA sequence is given as TGCAGCGCCGCCGTGGCAGGCCTTCGATACGAGCAGTACTTC.